Shown below are 20 T cell receptor beta chains from a single sample sequenced in a study of post-analysis software for immune sequencing data. Study findings and constraints: TRBV5-6, TRBV5-1 and TRBV20-1 belonged to a set of about five TRBV segments that were more frequent in patients than controls.

Tagging with unique molecular identifiers was a feature of the TCR beta cDNA libraries. One entry per CDR3 protein results from TCRdb running MiXCR on the PCR reads. The sample has 250,000 to 300,000 distinct CDR3 sequences; about 38% are singletons. Their recognized antigens are unknown. Sequenced: blood. The source is a girl aged 10-17 years with multiple sclerosis.

This clonotype was picked up one time. This rearrangement joins TRBV7-2 to TRBJ2-3; D remains unclear. This CDR3 comprises 13 residues. Germline V gene data show CDR1 as SGHTA and CDR2 as FQGNSA. V was clipped by 7 bases and J by 1 base, with 9 bases between them. The CDR3 DNA is TGTGCCAGCAAACCTCGCGGCACAGATACGCAGTATTTT. Translated: CASKPRGTDTQYF.

This clonotype has more than one count but fewer than ten. The V and J genes are TRBV6-5 and TRBJ2-3; the match to TRBD2 covers 13 bases. The V and J ends lost 3 bases and 2 bases, in that order; junction bases with no gene match: 5. The CDR3 spans 17 residues. Germline V gene sequence: CDR1 MNHEY, CDR2 SVGAGI. CDR3 in DNA: TGTGCCAGCAGTTATACGGGGACTAGCGGGGTCACAGATACGCAGTATTTT. Its translation is CASSYTGTSGVTDTQYF.

At least ten counts were recorded for this clonotype. This rearrangement joins TRBV20-1 to TRBJ2-1; possible D gene TRBD2, 6 bases. V gave up 8 bases and J gave up 3 bases, with 14 bases separating them. The CDR3 sequence is 13 residues long. Germline loops: CDR1 DFQATT, CDR2 SNEGSKA (reference sequence). The CDR3 DNA sequence: TGCAGTATCAAGGGGACTCTCTACAATGAGCAGTTCTTC. This encodes CSIKGTLYNEQFF.

Details on this clonotype: A much larger clonotype is one base distant, so this may be a read error. J is TRBJ1-6 and V is TRBV11-2; unclear D gene. CDR1 and CDR2 from the germline V gene are SGHAT and FQNNGV. The CDR3 consists of 12 residues. As DNA, the CDR3 is TGTGCCGGCAGCCTTGGGAGAGCACCCCTCCACTTT. It encodes CAGSLGRAPLHF.

This clonotype was counted between two and nine times. V gene TRBV2 combines with J gene TRBJ1-4; 8 nucleotides agree with TRBD1. With 6 bases clipped from V and 8 bases from J, the junction kept 14 bases outside the gene matches. This CDR3 comprises 16 residues. Germline CDR1 and CDR2: SNHLY and FYNNEI. The CDR3 protein is CASRDRTGQVREKLFF. The CDR3 DNA sequence: TGTGCCAGCAGAGATCGGACAGGGCAGGTTCGCGAAAAACTGTTTTTT. Complete variable domain (other parts from reference TRBV2 and TRBJ1-4): EPEVTQTPSHQVTQMGQEVILRCVPISNHLYFYWYRQILGQKVEFLVSFYNNEISEKSEIFDDQFSVERPDGSNFTLKIRSTKLEDSAMYFCASRDRTGQVREKLFFGSGTQLSVL.

The table lists this clonotype with a few counts. This sequence joins TRBV3-1 and TRBJ1-2; D is perhaps TRBD1 (6 bases). Germline V gives CDR1 LGHDT, CDR2 YNNKEL (reference sequence). The ends were cut back, 4 bases at V and 6 bases at J, with 18 bases in the middle. This CDR3 has 15 amino acids. This chain's CDR3 is CASSLMAGGLDGYTF. The DNA for the CDR3 is TGTGCCAGCAGCCTCATGGCCGGGGGGCTGGATGGCTACACCTTC. Based on the CDR3 plus reference TRBV3-1 and TRBJ1-2, the full variable domain is DTAVSQTPKYLVTQMGNDKSIKCEQNLGHDTMYWYKQDSKKFLKIMFSYNNKELIINETVPNRFSPKSPDKAHLNLHINSLELGDSAVYFCASSLMAGGLDGYTFGSGTRLTVV.

This clonotype was recorded many times. J is TRBJ2-1 and V is TRBV12-3 or TRBV12-4, with a possible D match to TRBD2 (5 bases). V was trimmed by 5 bases and J by 10 bases, leaving 18 bases between them. The CDR3 is made up of 14 amino acids. The CDR3 DNA is TGTGCCAGCAGTCCCGGACTGACGACTTGGGAGCAGTTCTTC. Residues: CASSPGLTTWEQFF.

This clonotype was counted many times. This chain joins TRBV7-9 and TRBJ2-7; D call uncertain. CDR1 is SEHNR, CDR2 FQNEAQ, per germline (reference sequence). V was shortened by 7 bases and J by 2 bases, with 15 bases between the two germline ends. The CDR3 is 14 residues long. The CDR3 sequence is CASTLGGQTYEQYF. DNA for the CDR3: TGTGCCAGCACCCTGGGTGGGCAGACCTACGAGCAGTACTTC.

The chain employs TRBV12-3 or TRBV12-4 and TRBJ2-7; 10 positions match TRBD2. The CDR3 runs 16 residues. After removal of 7 bases from V and 3 bases from J, the junction contained 12 bases not matched to a gene. The CDR3 DNA reads TGTGCCAGCACCACCGGCGTCCTAGCGGGAGACTACGAGCAGTACTTC. Its translation is CASTTGVLAGDYEQYF.

The V call is TRBV7-9, the J call TRBJ2-7; 10 bases are shared with TRBD2. The V segment lost 4 bases and the J segment 5 bases; nucleotides outside the gene matches: 11. The CDR3 extends over 16 amino acids. Germline loops: CDR1 SEHNR, CDR2 FQNEAQ (reference sequence). CDR3 loop: CASSSSGGALFDEQYF. The CDR3 bases are TGTGCCAGCAGCTCCAGCGGGGGGGCCCTTTTCGACGAGCAGTACTTC.

A word on this clonotype: At one of its ends the junction is not consistent with the germline gene, which may arise from a read error. The chain joins TRBV5-6 to TRBJ1-6; D might be TRBD1 (5 bases). This CDR3 is 15 amino acids long. Germline-derived CDR1 and CDR2 are SGHDT and YYEEEE. CDR3 amino acids: CASSPDGTRNSPLHF. CDR3 in DNA: TGCGCCAGCAGCCCAGACGGGACCCGTAATTCACCCCTCCACTTT. The complete variable domain, with remaining parts taken from reference TRBV5-6 and TRBJ1-6, reads DAGVTQSPTHLIKTRGQQVTLRCSPKSGHDTVSWYQQALGQGPQFIFQYYEEEERQRGNFPDRFSGHQFPNYSSELNVNALLLGDSALYLCASSPDGTRNSPLHFGNGTRLTVT.

This clonotype was recorded at least ten times. In nucleotides, the CDR3 is TGCAGCGTTGGACAGCTCGCTAACTATGGCTACACCTTC. Residues: CSVGQLANYGYTF. J is TRBJ1-2 and V is TRBV29-1; possible D gene TRBD1, 5 bases. The CDR3 has 13 amino acids. Between the trimmed V and J ends, which lost 4 bases and 0 bases, there was a span of 9 bases. CDR1 and CDR2 from the germline V gene are SQVTM and ANQGSEA. Full variable domain (outside the CDR3, taken from reference TRBV29-1 and TRBJ1-2): SAVISQKPSRDICQRGTSLTIQCQVDSQVTMMFWYRQQPGQSLTLIATANQGSEATYESGFVIDKFPISRPNLTFSTLTVSNMSPEDSSIYLCSVGQLANYGYTFGSGTRLTVV.

The chain combines TRBV5-1 with TRBJ1-5, with 7 nucleotides matching TRBD1. The germline gives CDR1 SGHRS, CDR2 YFSETQ. V shed 0 bases, J shed 2 bases, and the junction held 2 bases outside the gene matches. The CDR3 runs to 15 residues. CDR3 loop: CASSLETGGNQPQHF. Here the CDR3 DNA reads TGCGCCAGCAGCTTGGAAACAGGGGGCAATCAGCCCCAGCATTTT.

The genes are TRBV20-1 and TRBJ1-5; 7 nucleotides agree with TRBD1. Germline V CDR1 and CDR2: DFQATT, SNEGSKA (reference sequence). CDR3 length: 14 residues. J gave up 0 bases and V 4 bases, and 3 bases lay outside the gene matches. The DNA of the CDR3 is TGCAGTGCTAAAGGACAGGCTAGCAATCAGCCCCAGCATTTT. It yields the protein CSAKGQASNQPQHF.

This clonotype was seen only once. The gene calls are TRBV20-1 and TRBJ2-4, with 12 bases matching TRBD1. With 6 bases clipped from V and 6 bases from J, the junction kept 9 bases outside the gene matches. Germline V gene data show CDR1 as DFQATT and CDR2 as SNEGSKA (reference sequence). There are 15 residues in the CDR3. Written as DNA, the CDR3 is TGCAGTGCCCTACCAGTGGGACAGGGGGCAAACATTCAGTACTTC. This encodes CSALPVGQGANIQYF.

The chain links TRBV5-1 to TRBJ2-4; TRBD2 is a possible D gene (6 bases). Germline CDR1 SGHRS, CDR2 YFSETQ. Between the trimmed V and J ends, which lost 4 bases and 6 bases, there was a span of 11 bases. CDR3 length equals 13 residues. CDR3 in amino acids: CASSTGLGNIQYF. The CDR3 DNA reads as TGCGCCAGCAGCACGGGACTGGGAAACATTCAGTACTTC.

This clonotype was picked up many times. The rearrangement uses TRBV6-1 and TRBJ2-3; TRBD2 aligns across 9 bases. The junction had 9 bases not matched to a gene; V was cut back by 7 bases and J by 7 bases. The CDR3 has 14 amino acids. Germline lookup yields CDR1 MNHNS and CDR2 SASEGT. The CDR3 DNA sequence: TGTGCCAGCACCCCGCCCGGACTAGCGCATACGCAGTATTTT. Its protein product is CASTPPGLAHTQYF.

V is TRBV29-1 and J is TRBJ2-7; 8 bases are shared with TRBD1. The CDR3 totals 15 residues. Germline CDR1 and CDR2: SQVTM and ANQGSEA. With 0 bases clipped from V and 2 bases from J, the junction kept 6 bases outside the gene matches. This CDR3 is CSVEDSHRGTYEQYF. CDR3 in DNA: TGCAGCGTTGAAGATAGTCACAGGGGGACCTACGAGCAGTACTTC.

The gene calls are TRBV29-1 and TRBJ1-2; D unresolved. Between the trimmed V and J ends, which lost 3 bases and 3 bases, there was a span of 8 bases. CDR1 and CDR2 from the germline V gene are SQVTM and ANQGSEA. The CDR3 spans 12 residues. The CDR3 is CSVEQPDYGYTF. In DNA, the CDR3 is TGCAGCGTTGAGCAGCCGGACTATGGCTACACCTTC.

This clonotype was recorded only once. The chain joins TRBV5-1 to TRBJ2-1, with TRBD2 as a possible D gene (6 bases). V was cut by 5 bases and J by 0 bases, with 15 bases left in between. Germline CDR1 SGHRS, CDR2 YFSETQ. The CDR3 extends over 16 amino acids. CDR3 amino acids: CASSPDGRRSYNEQFF. The CDR3 nucleotides are TGCGCCAGCAGTCCCGACGGGAGACGCTCCTACAATGAGCAGTTCTTC.